This T cell receptor (beta chain) was identified during a study of blood T cell repertoires in COVID-19 (dated by TCRdb to 2019 to 2021). Background for the entire study: Samples from collaborators originated in the United States, Italy and Spain and spanned both the acute and convalescent phases of COVID-19. The material from the prospective study consisted of cDNA or gDNA derived from T cells, B-cell-depleted T cells, or PBMCs. The dataset comprised deeply sampled blood TCRbeta repertoires from subjects exposed to, actively infected with, or recovered from COVID-19. Where available, HLA class I and class II types were obtained from metadata supplied by the sample provider rather than from assay-based typing. The samples were drawn from two sources: the first 160 participants of the ongoing ImmuneRACE study, and 1,200 or so subjects contributed by 6 global collaborators. The repertoires were released in a freely available public database intended as a resource for research on the immune response to SARS-CoV-2. A de-identified subject ID, COVID-19 status, age in years and sex were almost always included in the sample metadata.

Relative to germline, V is 9 bases shorter and J is 4 bases shorter, with 16 bases between their ends. The germline V gene specifies KGHDR as CDR1 and SFDVKD as CDR2. The CDR3 runs 14 amino acids, cysteine and phenylalanine included. Here the CDR3 DNA is all that survives: 42 bases in frame from base 1. Whole blood was collected in K2EDTA tubes by collaborating institutions according to the institutions' own protocols. For TCRbeta analysis, collaborators shipped samples as frozen whole blood, isolated PBMCs, or DNA extracted from either of those sample types. Note on this clone: The antigen it recognizes is unknown. The record has no base qualities; no much larger clone is one base away.

TCRbeta CDR3 regions were amplified from genomic DNA using the immunoSEQ Assay, a bias-controlled multiplex PCR. From the authors' description of their analysis: Nucleated cell counts per sample were estimated from amplification of reference gene primers within the assay. Sequence reads were collapsed and filtered to measure the absolute abundance of every unique TCRbeta CDR3 rearrangement. Productive Simpson clonality was computed per sample as the square root of Simpson's diversity index over productive rearrangements. The table comes from immuneACCESS by way of TCRdb, which keeps in-frame sequences with V and J called. Part of the clones is missing from these tables; in studies checked, under half for an unresolved V gene and the rest for unknown reasons. The V and J calls and the clone size are those of that table, but D and trimming were determined from the DNA. This sample has fewer than 85,000 clones in its table, and 80% to 90% of those were observed once. 18% of the sample comes from the top ten.

General study outcomes and caveats: The quantity of clinical and demographic metadata differed by source and by participant and was supplied without curation.

The sample comprised peripheral blood. The V gene is TRBV24-1 and the J gene is TRBJ2-3, with TRBD2 perhaps the D gene, on 5 matching bases. The clonotype was recovered from a woman aged 55-69 years with acute or convalescent COVID-19. The CDR3 region has the sequence CATRGLGVADTQYF. At the DNA level, the sequence is TGTGCCACCCGGGGTCTTGGGGTTGCAGATACGCAGTATTTT.